Listed here are 26 T cell receptor beta chains from one sample, sequenced in a study of CD4 T cells in relation to SARS-CoV-2 and coronaviruses. The unexposed donors gave CD4+ T cells in about 2011-2019, prior to COVID-19. Produced via immunoSEQ multiplex PCR; TCRdb's table is partial and in-frame only. Among 65,000 or so clones listed, around 87% were seen once. The sample was memory CD4+ T cells from PBMCs. The receptor set was obtained from a human donor in good health.

In its sample, this clone was seen a few times. The V and J genes are TRBV2 and TRBJ1-1; D unresolved. The ends were cut back, 3 bases at V and 9 bases at J, with 14 bases in the middle. The germline gives CDR1 SNHLY, CDR2 FYNNEI. The CDR3 is made up of 13 amino acids. DNA for the CDR3: TGTGCCAGCAGTGACGGTCCCGCTGGAAAAGCTTTCTTT. Protein product: CASSDGPAGKAFF. The variable domain in full, with the rest retrieved from reference TRBV2 and TRBJ1-1, is EPEVTQTPSHQVTQMGQEVILRCVPISNHLYFYWYRQILGQKVEFLVSFYNNEISEKSEIFDDQFSVERPDGSNFTLKIRSTKLEDSAMYFCASSDGPAGKAFFGQGTRLTVV.

The chain has TRBV11-3 and TRBJ2-1; D is unclear. Trimming cost V 4 bases and J 5 bases, with 6 bases left between them. Looked up from germline, CDR1 is SGHNT and CDR2 is YENEEA. The CDR3 is 12 amino acids. The CDR3 spells CASSSPDNEQFF. The CDR3 coding sequence is TGTGCCAGCAGCTCCCCGGACAATGAGCAGTTCTTC.

The chain's CDR3 is CASSEGGTSGSSDTQYF. CDR3 sequence (DNA): TGCGCCAGCAGTGAAGGGGGGACTAGTGGCTCGTCGGATACGCAGTATTTT. V and J are TRBV10-1 and TRBJ2-3, with 8 bases that match TRBD2. The CDR3 loop spans 17 amino acids. CDR1 WNHNN and CDR2 SYGVQD come from the germline V gene (reference sequence). After removal of 3 bases from V and 6 bases from J, the junction contained 14 bases not matched to a gene.

The gene calls are TRBV5-4 and TRBJ2-7; TRBD2 matches 11 bases. Looked up from germline, CDR1 is SGHNT and CDR2 is YYREEE (reference sequence). The CDR3 loop spans 15 amino acids. V shed 3 bases, J shed 2 bases, and the junction held 4 bases outside the gene matches. The CDR3 here is CASSSTSGETYEQYF. DNA of the CDR3: TGTGCCAGCAGCTCGACTAGCGGGGAGACCTACGAGCAGTACTTC.

The J gene is TRBJ2-7, the V gene TRBV18, with D uncertain. Per the germline V gene, CDR1 is KGHSH and CDR2 is LQKENI. V was cut by 3 bases and J by 4 bases, with 4 bases left in between. CDR3 size: 11 residues. The CDR3 sequence: CASSPQYEQYF. The CDR3 bases are TGTGCCAGCTCACCCCAGTACGAGCAGTACTTC.

This clone has only a few counts. The chain joins TRBV3-1 (or the pseudogene TRBV3-2) to TRBJ2-2; D is unclear. This CDR3 region has 12 residues. Trimming stripped 3 bases from V and 8 bases from J, with 7 bases between. Germline V gene sequence: CDR1 LGHDT, CDR2 YNNKEL (reference sequence). Here the CDR3 DNA reads TGTGCCAGCAGCCAGCGATGGGGGGAGCTGTTTTTT. Translating it yields CASSQRWGELFF.

The gene calls are TRBV2 and TRBJ2-7; D unclear. The length of the CDR3 is 17 residues. Germline assignment: CDR1 SNHLY and CDR2 FYNNEI. V lost 5 bases, J lost 3 bases, and 23 bases lay in between. The CDR3 reads CASSRPKGSGKYYEQYF. The CDR3 coding sequence is TGTGCCAGCAGTCGCCCCAAGGGATCAGGAAAATACTACGAGCAGTACTTC.

The chain uses TRBV7-2 and TRBJ1-6; perhaps TRBD1 as D (6 bases). V gave up 6 bases and J gave up 4 bases, with 22 bases separating them. The CDR3 loop spans 18 amino acids. Germline CDR1 is SGHTA and CDR2 is FQGNSA. DNA of the CDR3: TGTGCCAGCAGTTATAGGAGGGGGGGCCCAATTTATAATTCACCCCTCCACTTT. As protein: CASSYRRGGPIYNSPLHF.

The chain recombines TRBV7-2 with TRBJ1-2; 7 nucleotides line up with TRBD1. Germline CDR1 is SGHTA and CDR2 is FQGNSA. The ends lost 2 bases at V and 8 bases at J; junction bases unmatched: 8. This CDR3 comprises 14 residues. CDR3 loop: CASSLRGREVGYTF. The CDR3, as DNA: TGTGCCAGCAGCTTAAGGGGGCGGGAGGTCGGCTACACCTTC.

The rearrangement links TRBV19 to TRBJ1-5; TRBD1 is a possible D gene (5 bases). V was cut by 2 bases and J by 0 bases, with 14 bases left in between. The length of the CDR3 is 17 residues. Germline V gene sequence: CDR1 LNHDA, CDR2 SQIVND (reference sequence). The CDR3 nucleotides read TGTGCCAGTAGTATAAACCCGCCAGGGTATAGCAATCAGCCCCAGCATTTT. The encoded protein is CASSINPPGYSNQPQHF.

The rearrangement uses TRBV12-3 or TRBV12-4 and TRBJ2-4; D remains unclear. The CDR3 is 12 residues long. Between the trimmed V and J ends, which lost 6 bases and 11 bases, there was a span of 14 bases. The CDR3 region has the DNA TGTGCCAGCAGCGAACCTCCCGAAGTTCAGTACTTC. Translation: CASSEPPEVQYF.

This clone was observed a few times. This chain joins TRBV19 and TRBJ1-5; D is uncertain. V was cut by 3 bases and J by 11 bases, with 17 bases left in between. This CDR3 spans 14 amino acids. In germline, CDR1 is LNHDA, CDR2 SQIVND (reference sequence). The CDR3 DNA is TGTGCCAGTAGTATGGGCTGGCCATCCGATTCCCAGCATTTT. Translated, it gives CASSMGWPSDSQHF.

V usage is TRBV18 and J usage is TRBJ2-5, with D uncertain. The V and J ends lost 6 bases and 5 bases respectively, with 13 bases between them. CDR1 is KGHSH and CDR2 is LQKENI in the germline V gene. The CDR3 contains 13 residues. CDR3 sequence (DNA): TGTGCCAGCTCCACTGGGTTACGGGAGACCCAGTACTTC. Its translation: CASSTGLRETQYF.

The chain has TRBV3-1 (or the pseudogene TRBV3-2) and TRBJ1-2, with 9 bases lining up with TRBD1. This CDR3 is 17 amino acids long. Germline lookup yields CDR1 LGHDT and CDR2 YNNKEL (reference sequence). With 7 bases clipped from V and 8 bases from J, the junction kept 20 bases outside the gene matches. DNA for the CDR3: TGTGCCAGCACCCTGGACAGGGGCCTACCCGCTGCCGGGGGCTACACCTTC. Amino acid sequence: CASTLDRGLPAAGGYTF.

The V and J genes are TRBV12-5 and TRBJ2-2, with D possibly being TRBD1 (5 bases). Between the trimmed V and J ends, which lost 0 bases and 2 bases, there was a span of 13 bases. The CDR3 sequence is 17 residues long. CDR1 LGHNT and CDR2 FRNRAP come from the germline V gene. The CDR3 nucleotides read TGTGCTAGTGGTTTGGTAGTCCCAGGGTATAACACCGGGGAGCTGTTTTTT. Translating it yields CASGLVVPGYNTGELFF.

V and J are TRBV2 and TRBJ2-2; D gene uncertain. Germline CDR1 reads SNHLY; CDR2 reads FYNNEI. V lost 4 bases to trimming and J lost 3 bases, with 6 bases between them. CDR3 length: 13 amino acids. CDR3 sequence: CASSAQDTGELFF. Written as DNA, the CDR3 is TGTGCCAGCAGTGCGCAGGACACCGGGGAGCTGTTTTTT. Complete variable domain (other parts from reference TRBV2 and TRBJ2-2): EPEVTQTPSHQVTQMGQEVILRCVPISNHLYFYWYRQILGQKVEFLVSFYNNEISEKSEIFDDQFSVERPDGSNFTLKIRSTKLEDSAMYFCASSAQDTGELFFGEGSRLTVL.

The gene calls are TRBV6-5 and TRBJ1-4; 8 nucleotides align to TRBD1. Germline V gene data show CDR1 as MNHEY and CDR2 as SVGAGI. The CDR3 is 13 amino acids. Trimming cost V 6 bases and J 5 bases; bases outside gene matches: 2. DNA for the CDR3: TGTGCCAGCAGCCGACAGGGGAATGAAAAACTGTTTTTT. Protein product: CASSRQGNEKLFF.

The gene calls are TRBV6-5 and TRBJ1-1, with no clear D. Trimming removed 6 bases from V and 4 bases from J, with 15 bases in between. Germline values: CDR1 MNHEY, CDR2 SVGAGI. The CDR3 loop spans 14 amino acids. The DNA of the CDR3 is TGTGCCAGCAGAACTTGGGGAGGGAGCACTGAAGCTTTCTTT. Its protein product is CASRTWGGSTEAFF.

The chain has TRBV7-2 and TRBJ2-7, with D possibly TRBD2 on 7 matching bases. CDR1 and CDR2 from the germline V gene are SGHTA and FQGNSA. V lost 0 bases, J lost 3 bases, and 12 bases lay in between. The CDR3 runs 15 residues. For the CDR3, the DNA is TGTGCCAGCAGCTTAGCTGGGGGGGCGGGCTACGAGCAGTACTTC. Amino acid sequence: CASSLAGGAGYEQYF.

The CDR3 here is CASSLSALPDEQYF. For the CDR3, the DNA is TGTGCCAGCAGCTTGTCCGCCCTCCCGGACGAGCAGTACTTC. V gene TRBV5-4 combines with J gene TRBJ2-7, with D hard to call. V lost 1 base and J lost 5, with 13 bases in between. The CDR3 consists of 14 residues. Per the germline V gene, CDR1 is SGHNT and CDR2 is YYREEE (reference sequence).

The chain employs TRBV28 and TRBJ2-5, with D possibly called TRBD1 or TRBD2 (6 bases each). The V end lost 8 bases, the J end lost 7 bases, and 20 bases lay between the germline ends. CDR3 length equals 14 residues. Germline V gene lookup returns CDR1 MDHEN and CDR2 SYDVKM. The CDR3 sequence is CASLTGPWRGTQYF. Here the CDR3 DNA reads TGTGCCAGCCTTACAGGGCCCTGGCGGGGGACCCAGTACTTC.

This clone was seen only a few times. This chain joins TRBV6-2 or TRBV6-3 and TRBJ1-5, with D possibly matching TRBD1 (5 bases). V was trimmed by 2 bases and J by 0 bases, leaving 11 bases between them. Germline V lookup: CDR1 MNHEY, CDR2 SVGEGT. This CDR3 contains 16 residues. The CDR3 region is CASSYGGYYSNQPQHF. For the CDR3, the DNA is TGTGCCAGCAGTTACGGGGGGTACTATAGCAATCAGCCCCAGCATTTT.

V gene TRBV7-2 combines with J gene TRBJ2-3; TRBD2 is a possible D gene (5 bases). Trimming took off 5 bases at V and 2 bases at J, with 11 bases between the two ends. Per germline, CDR1 SGHTA and CDR2 FQGNSA. This CDR3 comprises 14 residues. CDR3: CASSPARATDTQYF. As DNA, the CDR3 is TGTGCCAGCAGCCCCGCGCGGGCCACAGATACGCAGTATTTT.

V is TRBV10-3 and J is TRBJ2-1; D is unclear. CDR1 ENHRY and CDR2 SYGVKD come from the germline V gene. CDR3 length: 13 residues. V was pared by 9 bases and J by 6 bases, with 15 bases between. This CDR3 is CAMGSLFGNEQFF. The CDR3 DNA reads TGTGCCATGGGGTCACTATTTGGCAATGAGCAGTTCTTC.

The genes are TRBV10-1 and TRBJ2-5; 10 positions agree with TRBD1. Germline V lookup: CDR1 WNHNN, CDR2 SYGVQD (reference sequence). V lost 5 bases and J lost 8; bases outside the gene matches: 5. The CDR3 is 13 amino acids. DNA of the CDR3: TGCGCCAGCAGTCAGGACAGGGGGACCACCCAGTACTTC. Translated: CASSQDRGTTQYF.

As DNA, the CDR3 is TGCGCCAGCAGCTTTAGCAGGAGACAAGAGACCCAGTACTTC. Protein sequence: CASSFSRRQETQYF. This chain connects TRBV5-1 to TRBJ2-5; no clear D gene. With 2 bases removed from V and 2 bases from J, the gap between germline ends came to 10 bases. The CDR3 spans 14 residues. Germline V lookup: CDR1 SGHRS, CDR2 YFSETQ.